What follows are 25 T cell receptor beta chains derived from one specimen sequenced in a study of blood T cell repertoires in COVID-19. TCRdb's copy holds only in-frame clones and misses some; the assay was immunoSEQ multiplex PCR. The sample shows some 27,000 clones, over 75% of them seen only once. The sample comprised peripheral blood. These receptors were obtained from a man in his fifties or sixties with active COVID-19.

The rearrangement uses TRBV13 and TRBJ1-5, with 10 bases lining up with TRBD1. With 4 bases clipped from V and 6 bases from J, the junction kept 3 bases outside the gene matches. CDR3 length: 14 residues. Germline V lookup: CDR1 PRHDT, CDR2 FYEKMQ (reference sequence). Here the CDR3 DNA reads TGTGCCAGCAGCTCCGGACAGGGGGTTCAGCCCCAGCATTTT. Amino acid sequence: CASSSGQGVQPQHF.

The rearrangement uses TRBV6-5 and TRBJ1-6, with a weak D call TRBD1 (6 bases). The CDR3 spans 14 residues. From germline, CDR1 is MNHEY and CDR2 SVGAGI. Trimming took 2 bases from V and 7 from J, leaving 9 bases between them. CDR3 sequence: CASSYDRPNSPLHF. In DNA form, the CDR3 reads TGTGCCAGCAGTTACGACAGGCCAAATTCACCCCTCCACTTT.

This chain links TRBV18 with TRBJ1-4; the D is unclear. Germline V lookup: CDR1 KGHSH, CDR2 LQKENI. V lost 1 base and J lost 8, with 5 bases in between. The CDR3 loop spans 12 amino acids. Here the CDR3 reads CASSPQEEKLFF. The CDR3 DNA is TGTGCCAGCTCACCACAGGAGGAAAAACTGTTTTTT. The entire variable domain, with the rest obtained from reference TRBV18 and TRBJ1-4, is as follows: NAGVMQNPRHLVRRRGQEARLRCSPMKGHSHVYWYRQLPEEGLKFMVYLQKENIIDESGMPKERFSAEFPKEGPSILRIQQVVRGDSAAYFCASSPQEEKLFFGSGTQLSVL.

V gene TRBV14 combines with J gene TRBJ2-1; TRBD2 agrees at 8 bases. The ends lost 4 bases at V and 3 bases at J; junction bases unmatched: 8. Germline CDR1 SGHDN, CDR2 FVKESK. The CDR3 spans 16 residues. CDR3 coding DNA: TGTGCCAGCAGCCTTGGGACTAGTCGGCGCTACAATGAGCAGTTCTTC. Protein sequence: CASSLGTSRRYNEQFF. Filled out from reference TRBV14 and TRBJ2-1, the complete variable domain reads EAGVTQFPSHSVIEKGQTVTLRCDPISGHDNLYWYRRVMGKEIKFLLHFVKESKQDESGMPNNRFLAERTGGTYSTLKVQPAELEDSGVYFCASSLGTSRRYNEQFFGPGTRLTVL.

V and J are TRBV19 and TRBJ2-7; 8 bases fit TRBD1. CDR1 and CDR2 (germline): LNHDA, SQIVND (reference sequence). Trimming took 1 base from V and 3 from J; bases not matched to a gene: 5. The CDR3 consists of 15 residues. The CDR3 protein is CASSIAETGVYEQYF. The DNA for the CDR3 is TGTGCCAGTAGTATAGCGGAGACAGGGGTCTACGAGCAGTACTTC. The variable domain in full, with the rest retrieved from reference TRBV19 and TRBJ2-7, is DGGITQSPKYLFRKEGQNVTLSCEQNLNHDAMYWYRQDPGQGLRLIYYSQIVNDFQKGDIAEGYSVSREKKESFPLTVTSAQKNPTAFYLCASSIAETGVYEQYFGPGTRLTVT.

V gene TRBV7-9 combines with J gene TRBJ2-1, with 7 bases identical to TRBD2. Germline CDR1 reads SEHNR; CDR2 reads FQNEAQ (reference sequence). The CDR3 is 14 residues long. Trimming cost V 5 bases and J 6 bases; bases outside gene matches: 7. The CDR3 spells CASSPQREVNEQFF. The CDR3 region has the DNA TGTGCCAGCAGCCCGCAGCGGGAAGTCAATGAGCAGTTCTTC.

V gene TRBV3-1 (or the pseudogene TRBV3-2) combines with J gene TRBJ1-2; TRBD1 is a possible D gene (5 bases). V gave up 1 base and J gave up 2 bases, with 8 bases separating them. Germline V gene lookup returns CDR1 LGHDT and CDR2 YNNKEL (reference sequence). The CDR3 runs to 14 residues. The CDR3: CASSQGEGNYGYTF. Here the CDR3 DNA reads TGTGCCAGCAGCCAAGGGGAGGGGAACTATGGCTACACCTTC.

This rearrangement joins TRBV24-1 to TRBJ2-2, with D perhaps matching TRBD2 (6 bases). CDR3 length: 13 residues. The V and J ends lost 9 bases and 6 bases respectively, with 13 bases between them. The germline V gene has CDR1 KGHDR and CDR2 SFDVKD. This CDR3 is CATSGDLAGELFF. The CDR3 DNA sequence: TGTGCCACCTCGGGGGACCTTGCCGGGGAGCTGTTTTTT.

This clone was seen only once. V usage is TRBV2 and J usage is TRBJ2-7; no definite D call. The CDR3 sequence is 14 residues long. V was trimmed by 1 base and J by 4 bases, leaving 11 bases between them. Per the germline V gene, CDR1 is SNHLY and CDR2 is FYNNEI. The CDR3, as DNA: TGTGCCAGCAGTGAAGGTGCCAGAATATACGAGCAGTACTTC. Amino acids: CASSEGARIYEQYF.

J is TRBJ1-2 and V is TRBV24-1; 9 positions agree with TRBD1. CDR1 is KGHDR, CDR2 SFDVKD, per germline. J was trimmed by 13 bases and V by 7 bases; bases with no gene match: 9. This CDR3 spans 12 amino acids. The CDR3 reads CATSAGTGLPTF. For the CDR3, the DNA is TGTGCCACCAGCGCCGGGACAGGGCTTCCCACCTTC.

The chain joins TRBV27 to TRBJ1-5, with TRBD1 as a possible D gene (5 bases). The CDR3 runs to 16 residues. Germline V CDR1 and CDR2: MNHEY, SMNVEV (reference sequence). V lost 8 bases, J lost 4 bases, and 21 bases lay in between. The CDR3 DNA reads as TGTGCCAGCTCCACCCTTGGGCAGGGAGGGAATCAGCCCCAGCATTTT. Its protein product is CASSTLGQGGNQPQHF.

The sample holds one count of this clone. V gene TRBV28 combines with J gene TRBJ1-5; D gene ambiguous. The V end lost 5 bases, the J end lost 9 bases, and 20 bases lay between the germline ends. Per germline, CDR1 MDHEN and CDR2 SYDVKM. This CDR3 region has 15 residues. CDR3 nucleotide sequence: TGTGCCAGCAGTGGGAGGACTCAGTGGAGGAGGCCCCAGCATTTT. It yields the protein CASSGRTQWRRPQHF.

The J gene is TRBJ2-7, the V gene TRBV5-1; TRBD2 might be the D (6 bases). Per the germline V gene, CDR1 is SGHRS and CDR2 is YFSETQ. Trimming pared 7 bases from V and 3 bases from J, leaving 8 bases between. This CDR3 is 11 amino acids long. The CDR3 coding sequence is TGCGCCAGCTCGGGGGACTACGAGCAGTACTTC. Protein sequence: CASSGDYEQYF.

V usage is TRBV5-4 and J usage is TRBJ1-2, with D perhaps TRBD1 (5 bases). Germline values: CDR1 SGHNT, CDR2 YYREEE (reference sequence). This CDR3 is built from 15 residues. V lost 5 bases, J lost 4 bases, and 18 bases lay in between. The CDR3 sequence is CASRPEKGLGYGYTF. CDR3 DNA sequence: TGTGCCAGCAGACCTGAGAAGGGGCTTGGCTATGGCTACACCTTC.

In nucleotides, the CDR3 is TGTGCCAGCTCACCACCGGGACACTTTACGAACACCGGGGAGCTGTTTTTT. It translates to CASSPPGHFTNTGELFF. V is TRBV18 and J is TRBJ2-2; D is perhaps TRBD1 (6 bases). The CDR3 loop spans 17 amino acids. The germline V and J ends were trimmed by 0 bases and 0 bases, with 11 bases remaining between them. The germline V gene has CDR1 KGHSH and CDR2 LQKENI.

The chain has TRBV12-5 and TRBJ2-3; D remains ambiguous. Trimming cost V 5 bases and J 5 bases, with 8 bases left between them. CDR1 is LGHNT, CDR2 FRNRAP, per germline. This CDR3 is built from 12 residues. The CDR3 sequence: CASGPSRDTQYF. As DNA, the CDR3 is TGTGCTAGTGGTCCCTCTCGAGATACGCAGTATTTT.

J is TRBJ1-2 and V is TRBV24-1; TRBD1 is a possible D gene (6 bases). Germline loops: CDR1 KGHDR, CDR2 SFDVKD. V was cut by 4 bases and J by 5 bases, with 16 bases left in between. CDR3 length equals 15 residues. This CDR3 reads CATSEATGLLYGYTF. DNA for the CDR3: TGTGCCACCAGTGAGGCAACAGGGCTTTTGTATGGCTACACCTTC.

The chain has TRBV7-9 and TRBJ2-7; maybe TRBD2 (6 bases). Trimming removed 1 base from V and 7 bases from J, with 14 bases in between. CDR3 length: 14 amino acids. Per the germline V gene, CDR1 is SEHNR and CDR2 is FQNEAQ (reference sequence). For the CDR3, the DNA is TGTGCCAGCAGCTTAGAAGCTAGCGCCGGGGAGCAGTACTTC. Protein: CASSLEASAGEQYF.

This clone was picked up one time. The chain combines TRBV6-5 with TRBJ2-7; TRBD1 might be the D (7 bases). V lost 4 bases, J lost 5 bases, and 12 bases lay in between. Germline V CDR1 and CDR2: MNHEY, SVGAGI. This CDR3 region has 13 residues. CDR3 bases: TGTGCCAGCAGTTCGACAGGGAGGAACGAGCAGTACTTC. As protein: CASSSTGRNEQYF.

The chain couples TRBV13 to TRBJ1-3; 10 bases match TRBD1. V shed 2 bases and J 0 bases; nucleotides not matched to a gene: 7. CDR1 is PRHDT, CDR2 FYEKMQ, per germline (reference sequence). The CDR3 spans 18 residues. CDR3 sequence (DNA): TGTGCCAGCAGCTTACGGACAGGGGGTACCTTCTCTGGAAACACCATATATTTT. It translates to CASSLRTGGTFSGNTIYF.

The chain is built from TRBV5-6 and TRBJ1-5; D is undetermined. V lost 2 bases, J lost 4 bases, and 7 bases lay in between. CDR1 SGHDT and CDR2 YYEEEE come from the germline V gene. The CDR3 spans 13 residues. In DNA form, the CDR3 reads TGTGCCAGCAGCTTTGGAGGGAATCAGCCCCAGCATTTT. The encoded protein is CASSFGGNQPQHF.

This chain joins TRBV6-2 or TRBV6-3 and TRBJ2-1, with D perhaps TRBD2 (5 bases). Germline CDR1 is MNHEY and CDR2 is SVGEGT. V was trimmed by 2 bases and J by 0 bases, leaving 17 bases between them. CDR3 size: 18 residues. The CDR3 protein is CASSYRARAGRSYNEQFF. The CDR3 DNA reads as TGTGCCAGCAGTTACCGTGCGCGGGCCGGACGCTCCTACAATGAGCAGTTCTTC.

The chain couples TRBV5-8 to TRBJ1-3; the D gene is possibly TRBD1 (5 bases). V shed 7 bases and J shed 2 bases, with 19 bases lying between them. CDR3 length: 16 residues. The germline V gene encodes CDR1 SGHTS and CDR2 YDEGEE. The CDR3 spells CASLQTQENPGNTIYF. In DNA form, the CDR3 reads TGTGCCAGCCTACAAACACAGGAAAACCCTGGAAACACCATATATTTT.

The chain recombines TRBV2 with TRBJ2-7; D is ambiguous. CDR1 is SNHLY, CDR2 FYNNEI, per germline. The germline V and J ends were trimmed by 6 bases and 4 bases, with 13 bases remaining between them. The CDR3 contains 13 residues. Here the CDR3 reads CASSLPSLYEQYF. The DNA of the CDR3 is TGTGCCAGCAGCCTCCCCTCACTTTACGAGCAGTACTTC.

The chain couples TRBV9 to TRBJ2-1; 7 bases are shared with TRBD2. The CDR3 covers 15 residues. V dropped 0 bases and J dropped 5; count of bases not matched to a gene: 5. The germline V gene has CDR1 SGDLS and CDR2 YYNGEE. Here the CDR3 reads CASSVEGGLNNEQFF. CDR3 in DNA: TGTGCCAGCAGCGTAGAGGGAGGGCTTAACAATGAGCAGTTCTTC.